Shown below are 5 T cell receptor beta chains from a single sample sequenced in a study of technical replicates of blood from several donors. Profiling relied on immunoSEQ multiplex PCR, and the TCRdb table lists in-frame clones only, not all of them. The sample consists of around 95,000 clones, approximately 96% of them appearing once. Specimen: T cells isolated from PBMCs. These receptors were collected from a human donor in good health.

Only one count was recorded for this clone. V and J are TRBV5-4 and TRBJ2-1, with 7 positions matching TRBD1. This CDR3 region has 15 residues. Germline V gene sequence: CDR1 SGHNT, CDR2 YYREEE (reference sequence). V lost 3 bases and J lost 0; bases outside the gene matches: 3. DNA of the CDR3: TGTGCCAGCAGCTCGGGACAGAGCTCCTACAATGAGCAGTTCTTC. Amino acid sequence: CASSSGQSSYNEQFF. The full variable domain, rest sourced from reference TRBV5-4 and TRBJ2-1, is ETGVTQSPTHLIKTRGQQVTLRCSSQSGHNTVSWYQQALGQGPQFIFQYYREEENGRGNFPPRFSGLQFPNYSSELNVNALELDDSALYLCASSSGQSSYNEQFFGPGTRLTVL.

CDR3 DNA sequence: TGCGCCAGCAGCTTAACTCCCGGGACTAGCGGATACACAGATACGCAGTATTTT. It specifies CASSLTPGTSGYTDTQYF. The V gene is TRBV4-1, the J gene TRBJ2-3; 11 positions match TRBD2. The CDR3 consists of 18 residues. The germline gives CDR1 MGHRA, CDR2 YSYEKL. The ends lost 5 bases at V and 2 bases at J; junction bases unmatched: 12.

The chain employs TRBV19 and TRBJ1-1; D is unresolved. Germline CDR1 LNHDA, CDR2 SQIVND (reference sequence). The CDR3 has 13 amino acids. Here the CDR3 reads CATKGRGDTEAFF. The CDR3, as DNA: TGTGCAACTAAAGGCCGGGGAGACACTGAAGCTTTCTTT.

The CDR3 reads CASSVDQLSYEQYF. DNA for the CDR3: TGTGCCAGCAGCGTAGACCAACTCTCCTACGAGCAGTACTTC. V and J are TRBV9 and TRBJ2-7; no firm D call. CDR1 and CDR2 from the germline V gene are SGDLS and YYNGEE. The CDR3 contains 14 residues. Trimming pared 0 bases from V and 0 bases from J, leaving 7 bases between.

The rearrangement uses TRBV5-1 and TRBJ2-7; 16 nucleotides align to TRBD2. CDR3 length equals 16 residues. The V segment lost 4 bases and the J segment 2 bases; nucleotides outside the gene matches: 3. Germline V gene lookup returns CDR1 SGHRS and CDR2 YFSETQ. CDR3 in amino acids: CASSVGTSGRAYEQYF. DNA for the CDR3: TGCGCCAGCAGCGTTGGGACTAGCGGGAGGGCCTACGAGCAGTACTTC.